This section outlines one T cell receptor beta chain sequence together with its context. This sample was included in a study of cytomegalovirus exposure and HLA in healthy donors. Study summary: Previous work identified 90 million to 130 million unique TCR beta sequences from around 200 million T cells.

The V and J ends lost 0 bases and 7 bases respectively, with 13 bases between them. There are 16 residues in the CDR3. Germline lookup yields CDR1 LGHNA and CDR2 YSLEER. Vbeta (60) and Jbeta (13) primers were used in the PCR. The protocol was immunoSEQ multiplex PCR, while the TCRdb copy is restricted to in-frame clones and leaves out a portion. This repertoire includes 100,000 to 150,000 clones. The TCR comes from a middle-aged woman in good health and CMV-seronegative. This chain joins TRBV4-3 and TRBJ1-6; possible D gene TRBD1, 6 bases. The material sequenced was PBMCs. Here the CDR3 reads CASSQDLRQGNSPLHF. The DNA of the CDR3 is TGCGCCAGCAGCCAAGATTTAAGGCAGGGGAATTCACCCCTCCACTTT.